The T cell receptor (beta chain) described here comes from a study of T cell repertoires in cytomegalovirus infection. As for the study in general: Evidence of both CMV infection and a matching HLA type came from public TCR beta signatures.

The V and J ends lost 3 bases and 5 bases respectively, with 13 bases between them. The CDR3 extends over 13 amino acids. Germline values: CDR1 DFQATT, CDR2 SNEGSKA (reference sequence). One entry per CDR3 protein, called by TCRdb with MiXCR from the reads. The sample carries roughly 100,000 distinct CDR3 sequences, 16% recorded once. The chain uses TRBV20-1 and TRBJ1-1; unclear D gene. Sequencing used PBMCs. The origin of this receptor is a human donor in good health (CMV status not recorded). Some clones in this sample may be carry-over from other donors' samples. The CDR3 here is CSASGRIQTEAFF. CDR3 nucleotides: TGCAGTGCTAGTGGACGGATTCAGACTGAAGCTTTCTTT.